Listed below are T cell receptor beta chains from one sample, sequenced in a study of blood T cell repertoires in COVID-19. Measured with immunoSEQ multiplex PCR; TCRdb has only the in-frame clones, and not every one. The sample includes 400,000 to 450,000 clones, about 87% of them seen just once. The sample was peripheral blood. The source of these receptors is a woman between 45 and 60 years old with COVID-19, enrolled during active disease. Each CDR3 is given with its conserved first and last residue. Fields, in order: CDR3 DNA, CDR3 protein, J gene, V gene, clone size, D gene. A D gene is named only where the DNA matches it firmly. Expanded clones are given a class, and other clones once, few, many or no size at all.

TGCGCCAGCAGCTTGGGCAGATCTGGCACAGATACGCAGTATTTT	CASSLGRSGTDTQYF	TRBJ2-3	TRBV5-1	NA	NA
TGTGCCAGCAGCGTAGGGACAGGGTATGACACAGATACGCAGTATTTT	CASSVGTGYDTDTQYF	TRBJ2-3	TRBV9	NA	TRBD1
TGTGCCAGCAGCGAACAGACAGGGGCCGGGGAGCTGTTTTTT	CASSEQTGAGELFF	TRBJ2-2	TRBV7-2	NA	TRBD1
TGTGCCAGCAGCCCCCGGGACAGGTACGAGCAGTACTTC	CASSPRDRYEQYF	TRBJ2-7	TRBV5-6	NA	TRBD1
TGCGCCAGCAGCTTGGCCGGGACTAGCGGGGGGGCCGGTCAAGATACGCAGTATTTT	CASSLAGTSGGAGQDTQYF	TRBJ2-3	TRBV5-1	NA	TRBD2
TGTGCCAGCAGTTTGGACACGTACTCCTACGAGCAGTACTTC	CASSLDTYSYEQYF	TRBJ2-7	TRBV28	NA	NA
TGTGCCAGCAGCTTGGGGCGGAGTTCAAATATTGAGTTCTTC	CASSLGRSSNIEFF	TRBJ2-1	TRBV5-4	NA	NA
TGTGCCAGTACTACCGGGGGGGCAGATACGCAGTATTTT	CASTTGGADTQYF	TRBJ2-3	TRBV19	NA	TRBD2
TGTGCTAGTGGTTTGGTACTGGGACAGGGATATCAGCCCCAGCATTTT	CASGLVLGQGYQPQHF	TRBJ1-5	TRBV12-5	NA	TRBD1
TGTGCCAGCAGTCCCGGGTTGACGCCCGTCTCTGGGGCCAACGTCCTGACTTTC	CASSPGLTPVSGANVLTF	TRBJ2-6	TRBV7-9	NA	NA
TGTGCCAGCAACCTAGACAGGCCCTACGAGCAGTACTTC	CASNLDRPYEQYF	TRBJ2-7	TRBV6-5	once	NA
TGTGCCAGCTCCCTTGGACAGTACGAGCAGTACTTC	CASSLGQYEQYF	TRBJ2-7	TRBV18	NA	NA
TGTGCCAGCAGCCGAGGGGGGGCAGGGATACATGGCTACACCTTC	CASSRGGAGIHGYTF	TRBJ1-2	TRBV9	NA	NA
TGTGCCAGCAGCCAAGGAGTGACACCTAACTATGGCTACACCTTC	CASSQGVTPNYGYTF	TRBJ1-2	TRBV3-1/TRBV3-2	NA	NA
TGTGCCAGCAGTGTGGGGGACAGCAATGAGCAGTTCTTC	CASSVGDSNEQFF	TRBJ2-1	TRBV6-4	few	TRBD1
TGTGCCAGCAGCTCCCAGGTGGATTATGGCTACACCTTC	CASSSQVDYGYTF	TRBJ1-2	TRBV7-9	NA	NA
TGTGCCAGCTCACCACGGTCGATGCTGCCGGGGTCAGGAGCTTTCTTT	CASSPRSMLPGSGAFF	TRBJ1-1	TRBV18	NA	NA
TGTGCCAGTAGTAGTATAGGGACAGGTTCACCCCTCCACTTT	CASSSIGTGSPLHF	TRBJ1-6	TRBV19	NA	TRBD1
TGTGCCAGCAGCCGTACCGGGACACACTTCACCGGGGAGCTGTTTTTT	CASSRTGTHFTGELFF	TRBJ2-2	TRBV7-9	few	NA
TGTGCCAGCAGTTTATCGTTAAACTCGGGGACAGATACGCAGTATTTT	CASSLSLNSGTDTQYF	TRBJ2-3	TRBV27	once	NA
TGTGCCAAAGACAGGGTTGACGCCTACGAGCAGTACTTC	CAKDRVDAYEQYF	TRBJ2-7	TRBV30	NA	TRBD1
TGCGCCAGCAGCTTGGGGAGCTATGGCTACACCTTC	CASSLGSYGYTF	TRBJ1-2	TRBV5-1	NA	NA
TGTGCCAGCAGTGAATTGACCCCTAGCTACGAGCAGTACTTC	CASSELTPSYEQYF	TRBJ2-7	TRBV25-1	NA	NA
TGTGCCAGCAGCTTGTTTAGCGGGGGGCCGCAAGAGACCCAGTACTTC	CASSLFSGGPQETQYF	TRBJ2-5	TRBV5-5	NA	TRBD2
TGTGCCAGCAGCTTATCCAGCGGGGGGTACAATGAGCAGTTCTTC	CASSLSSGGYNEQFF	TRBJ2-1	TRBV7-3	NA	TRBD2
TGTGCCAGCTCTTCCGGGACAGGGGGCAATCAGCCCCAGCATTTT	CASSSGTGGNQPQHF	TRBJ1-5	TRBV6-5	NA	TRBD1
TGTGCCTGGAGTGATTATGTGCGGGGCTACACCTTC	CAWSDYVRGYTF	TRBJ1-2	TRBV30	NA	NA
TGTGCCAGCAGCTTATTCAGAGGGAACACTGAAGCTTTCTTT	CASSLFRGNTEAFF	TRBJ1-1	TRBV11-2	NA	NA
TGTGCCAGCTCAGAGGACAGGACAAATTCACCCCTCCACTTT	CASSEDRTNSPLHF	TRBJ1-6	TRBV18	NA	TRBD1
TGTGCCAGCTCCTTCTACGACGAGCAGTACTTC	CASSFYDEQYF	TRBJ2-7	TRBV2	NA	NA
TGTGCCAGCAGCTTGGCAGGGGGCGAGGGCAATGAGCAGTTCTTC	CASSLAGGEGNEQFF	TRBJ2-1	TRBV7-9	NA	TRBD1
TGTGCCAGCAGCTCGAATACCCCTTTCACCACAAATGAGCAGTTCTTC	CASSSNTPFTTNEQFF	TRBJ2-1	TRBV11-3	NA	NA
TGTGCCACCAGTCCCCGGGGAAGGGGCACAGATACGCAGTATTTT	CATSPRGRGTDTQYF	TRBJ2-3	TRBV24-1	NA	NA
TGTGCCAGCAGCGAAGGGGGAGGGCCGAACACTGAAGCTTTCTTT	CASSEGGGPNTEAFF	TRBJ1-1	TRBV6-1	once	NA
TGTGCCACCTCATGGGACAGGCAAAGCAATCAGCCCCAGCATTTT	CATSWDRQSNQPQHF	TRBJ1-5	TRBV19	once	TRBD1
TGTGCCAGCAGCTTGAGCCCGAACACTGAAGCTTTCTTT	CASSLSPNTEAFF	TRBJ1-1	TRBV5-6	NA	NA
TGTGCCAGCAGCCAAGGTTGGACAGGGAGTTACGAGCAGTACTTC	CASSQGWTGSYEQYF	TRBJ2-7	TRBV3-1/TRBV3-2	NA	TRBD1
TGTGCCAGCAGCCCCGGAGCGGACTATGGCTACACCTTC	CASSPGADYGYTF	TRBJ1-2	TRBV6-4	NA	NA
TGCGCCAGCAGCCAAGACGAGGCGGGGGCCGCAGATACGCAGTATTTT	CASSQDEAGAADTQYF	TRBJ2-3	TRBV4-1	NA	NA
TGTGCCGGCGGGGACAGGGCATCGGATATAGCTTTCTTT	CAGGDRASDIAFF	TRBJ1-1	TRBV30	once	TRBD1
TGTGCCTGGAGTGGGGACAGGGCCTACGAGCAGTACTTC	CAWSGDRAYEQYF	TRBJ2-7	TRBV30	NA	TRBD1
TGTGCCAGCAGTGATGGGACAGGCTCCTACGAGCAGTACTTC	CASSDGTGSYEQYF	TRBJ2-7	TRBV5-8	NA	TRBD1
TGTGCCAGCAGCGCCGGTCGGGACAGGGGAACGACTAATGAAAAACTGTTTTTT	CASSAGRDRGTTNEKLFF	TRBJ1-4	TRBV5-6	NA	TRBD1
TGCAGCGTTGGGGCCCTACAGGGGCGAGGTGAAAAACTGTTTTTT	CSVGALQGRGEKLFF	TRBJ1-4	TRBV29-1	NA	TRBD1
TGTGCCAGCAGTTTATCGCCGACAGGGCCGACGAACTCTGGAAACACCATATATTTT	CASSLSPTGPTNSGNTIYF	TRBJ1-3	TRBV27	NA	TRBD1
TGTGCCAGCAGCTTGGAGGGGCAGGGTAGAAGATATGGCTACACCTTC	CASSLEGQGRRYGYTF	TRBJ1-2	TRBV5-6	NA	NA
TGTGCCAGCAGGCCGACAGGGTCCTATGGCTACACCTTC	CASRPTGSYGYTF	TRBJ1-2	TRBV6-4	NA	TRBD1
TGCGCCAGCAGCGCCCGGGAGGGCGGGAACACTGAAGCTTTCTTT	CASSAREGGNTEAFF	TRBJ1-1	TRBV5-1	NA	NA
TGTGCCAGCACCGGGACAGATAGCTCCTACGAGCAGTACTTC	CASTGTDSSYEQYF	TRBJ2-7	TRBV6-6	NA	TRBD1
TGTGCCAGCAGCCAAGATAAGGGCAGGGAGGACGGCAGGCGCTCTGGAAACACCATATATTTT	CASSQDKGREDGRRSGNTIYF	TRBJ1-3	TRBV4-2	NA	NA
TGTGCCTGGAGTAAGCGTAACATGAACACTGAAGCTTTCTTT	CAWSKRNMNTEAFF	TRBJ1-1	TRBV30	NA	NA
TGTGCCAGCAGCCCGGGACTAGCGAATTACAATGAGCAGTTCTTC	CASSPGLANYNEQFF	TRBJ2-1	TRBV3-1/TRBV3-2	NA	TRBD2
TGTGCCACCTCGTCAGGACAGGTCTTATTCACGGGAGAGACCCAGTACTTC	CATSSGQVLFTGETQYF	TRBJ2-5	TRBV7-8	NA	TRBD1
TGTGCCAGCAGGGACGACAGGGACGGAAGAAATGGCTACACCTTC	CASRDDRDGRNGYTF	TRBJ1-2	TRBV27	NA	TRBD1